This is a list of T cell receptor beta chains from one sample in a study of blood T cell repertoires in COVID-19. Some clones are missing from TCRdb's copy, which holds only in-frame ones; the method was immunoSEQ multiplex PCR. This sample has a few hundred thousand clones; around 88% occur once, and the top ten carry 6% to 6.5%. Material: peripheral blood. The receptors originated from a woman aged 30 to 39 with COVID-19, enrolled during active disease. Each CDR3 is given with its conserved first and last residue. Each record gives: V gene, J gene, D gene, clone size, CDR3 DNA, CDR3 protein. D genes are given only for firm matches. A row's size may be missing; if present it is once, few, many or a size class.

V gene: TRBV7-2
J gene: TRBJ2-6
D gene: TRBD1
clone size: NA
CDR3 DNA: TGTGCCAGCAGCTTATTCGGACAGGCTAGTTCTGGGGCCAACGTCCTGACTTTC
CDR3 protein: CASSLFGQASSGANVLTF

V gene: TRBV7-9
J gene: TRBJ1-4
D gene: TRBD1
clone size: NA
CDR3 DNA: TGTGCCAGCAGCACGACTCAGACAGGGGAAAATGAAAAACTGTTTTTT
CDR3 protein: CASSTTQTGENEKLFF

V gene: TRBV5-6
J gene: TRBJ1-1
D gene: TRBD1
clone size: NA
CDR3 DNA: TGTGCCAGCAGCTTGGGAGGGACAGGTCTAGCTTTCTTT
CDR3 protein: CASSLGGTGLAFF

V gene: TRBV27
J gene: TRBJ2-1
D gene: TRBD2
clone size: few
CDR3 DNA: TGTGCCAGCAGTTTATCCGGGACTAGCGGTCACTACAATGAGCAGTTCTTC
CDR3 protein: CASSLSGTSGHYNEQFF

V gene: TRBV11-3
J gene: TRBJ2-5
D gene: NA
clone size: NA
CDR3 DNA: TGTGCCAGCAGCCTGGGTCAATTCAGGGAAGAGACCCAGTACTTC
CDR3 protein: CASSLGQFREETQYF

V gene: TRBV19
J gene: TRBJ2-1
D gene: TRBD1
clone size: NA
CDR3 DNA: TGTGCCAGTAACCCTGGGACAGGGGGCCCCCCTCTTGGCAATGAGCAGTTCTTC
CDR3 protein: CASNPGTGGPPLGNEQFF

V gene: TRBV19
J gene: TRBJ1-1
D gene: NA
clone size: once
CDR3 DNA: TGTGCCAGTAGTTTGGGAGGATGGGAAGCTTTCTTT
CDR3 protein: CASSLGGWEAFF

V gene: TRBV10-2
J gene: TRBJ1-1
D gene: NA
clone size: few
CDR3 DNA: TGCGCCAGCAGTGCAACGGGGGGGAGGAACACTGAAGCTTTCTTT
CDR3 protein: CASSATGGRNTEAFF

V gene: TRBV4-1
J gene: TRBJ2-2
D gene: TRBD1
clone size: NA
CDR3 DNA: TGCGCCAGCAGCCATCCCGGGACAGGGGAGGCCGGGGAGCTGTTTTTT
CDR3 protein: CASSHPGTGEAGELFF

V gene: TRBV6-2/TRBV6-3
J gene: TRBJ1-2
D gene: NA
clone size: NA
CDR3 DNA: TGTGCCAGCAGTTGGGACTGGGCGACCAACTATGGCTACACCTTC
CDR3 protein: CASSWDWATNYGYTF

V gene: TRBV19
J gene: TRBJ2-7
D gene: TRBD1
clone size: once
CDR3 DNA: TGTGCCAGTAGTACCGACGGGACAGGGTCTTACGAGCAGTACTTC
CDR3 protein: CASSTDGTGSYEQYF

V gene: TRBV24-1
J gene: TRBJ2-1
D gene: NA
clone size: NA
CDR3 DNA: TGTGCCACCAGTGATAAGCCCACAGGGTTTAACAATGAGCAGTTCTTC
CDR3 protein: CATSDKPTGFNNEQFF

V gene: TRBV18
J gene: TRBJ1-5
D gene: NA
clone size: NA
CDR3 DNA: TGTGCCAGCTCACCGAGGGAGGAACAGCCCCAGCATTTT
CDR3 protein: CASSPREEQPQHF

V gene: TRBV9
J gene: TRBJ2-3
D gene: NA
clone size: NA
CDR3 DNA: TGTGCCAGCAGCGCCCCGTTCTCTAGCACAGATACGCAGTATTTT
CDR3 protein: CASSAPFSSTDTQYF

V gene: TRBV10-3
J gene: TRBJ2-5
D gene: TRBD1
clone size: NA
CDR3 DNA: TGTGCCATCAGCGGGACAGCTGGACAGGGGACCCAGTACTTC
CDR3 protein: CAISGTAGQGTQYF

V gene: TRBV24-1
J gene: TRBJ2-1
D gene: NA
clone size: NA
CDR3 DNA: TGTGCCACCAGTGGCGGGACGCACCTCTACAATGAGCAGTTCTTC
CDR3 protein: CATSGGTHLYNEQFF

V gene: TRBV7-9
J gene: TRBJ1-2
D gene: TRBD1
clone size: NA
CDR3 DNA: TGTGCCAGCAGCTCTCGGGACAGAAGTGGCTACACCTTC
CDR3 protein: CASSSRDRSGYTF

V gene: TRBV4-1
J gene: TRBJ1-4
D gene: NA
clone size: once
CDR3 DNA: TGCGCCAGCAGCCTGAGCCCAAATGAAAAACTGTTTTTT
CDR3 protein: CASSLSPNEKLFF

V gene: TRBV28
J gene: TRBJ1-5
D gene: NA
clone size: NA
CDR3 DNA: TGTGCCAGCGGTTCCCTGCCCCAGCATTTT
CDR3 protein: CASGSLPQHF

V gene: TRBV7-2
J gene: TRBJ2-7
D gene: NA
clone size: NA
CDR3 DNA: TGTGCCAGCAGCTTAGTTGGGGGGTACGAGCAGTACTTC
CDR3 protein: CASSLVGGYEQYF

V gene: TRBV2
J gene: TRBJ2-1
D gene: TRBD1
clone size: few
CDR3 DNA: TGTGCCAGCAGTGAAAGTGTGTCAGGGGGCCATCTCTTC
CDR3 protein: CASSESVSGGHLF

V gene: TRBV5-5
J gene: TRBJ2-7
D gene: NA
clone size: NA
CDR3 DNA: TGTGCCAGCAGCTTGGCCACAGCAGGCCGTCCCTCCTACGAGCAGTACTTC
CDR3 protein: CASSLATAGRPSYEQYF

V gene: TRBV29-1
J gene: TRBJ2-7
D gene: TRBD2
clone size: few
CDR3 DNA: TGCAGCGGGACGGGAGGAGCGACCTACGAGCAGTACTTC
CDR3 protein: CSGTGGATYEQYF

V gene: TRBV5-5
J gene: TRBJ2-5
D gene: TRBD2
clone size: NA
CDR3 DNA: TGTGCCAGCAGCTTGGGGGGCGGGGGGGGGCCAGAGACCCAGTACTTC
CDR3 protein: CASSLGGGGGPETQYF

V gene: TRBV10-3
J gene: TRBJ1-2
D gene: TRBD1
clone size: NA
CDR3 DNA: TGTGCCATCAGTGAGTCGATCTCCGGGACAGGGGACTATGGCTACACCTTC
CDR3 protein: CAISESISGTGDYGYTF

V gene: TRBV19
J gene: TRBJ2-7
D gene: TRBD1
clone size: NA
CDR3 DNA: TGTGCCAGTAGTATTTATGGACAGGGGGCCTACGAGCAGTACTTC
CDR3 protein: CASSIYGQGAYEQYF

V gene: TRBV10-3
J gene: TRBJ2-5
D gene: NA
clone size: NA
CDR3 DNA: TGTGCCTCTAGATCCCAAGAGACCCAGTACTTC
CDR3 protein: CASRSQETQYF

V gene: TRBV5-4
J gene: TRBJ2-5
D gene: TRBD2
clone size: NA
CDR3 DNA: TGTGCCAGCAGCTGGCTCGTAGCGGGGGGGCCAGAGACCCAGTACTTC
CDR3 protein: CASSWLVAGGPETQYF

V gene: TRBV2
J gene: TRBJ2-7
D gene: TRBD2
clone size: few
CDR3 DNA: TGTGCCAGCAGTGAAGGGGGGGGTCGCTCCTACGAGCAGTACTTC
CDR3 protein: CASSEGGGRSYEQYF

V gene: TRBV11-3
J gene: TRBJ1-1
D gene: TRBD1
clone size: NA
CDR3 DNA: TGTGCCAGCAGCCGAGACAGGGGAGGCACTGAAGCTTTCTTT
CDR3 protein: CASSRDRGGTEAFF

V gene: TRBV5-5
J gene: TRBJ1-5
D gene: TRBD1
clone size: NA
CDR3 DNA: TGTGCCAGCAGCCCTTACGCCCAGGGACAGGGAAGCGATCAGCCCCAGCATTTT
CDR3 protein: CASSPYAQGQGSDQPQHF

V gene: TRBV7-9
J gene: TRBJ1-2
D gene: NA
clone size: NA
CDR3 DNA: TGTGCCAGCAGCTTAGTGGCCCTGGCCCTGGGCAGGGATGGCTACACCTTC
CDR3 protein: CASSLVALALGRDGYTF

V gene: TRBV2
J gene: TRBJ1-5
D gene: TRBD1
clone size: NA
CDR3 DNA: TGTGCCAGCAGTGAAACTTGGACAGGGGGGACTTATCATCAGCCCCAGCATTTT
CDR3 protein: CASSETWTGGTYHQPQHF

V gene: TRBV5-1
J gene: TRBJ2-3
D gene: TRBD2
clone size: NA
CDR3 DNA: TGCGCCAGCACCACTAGCGGGAGGACCAGCACAGATACGCAGTATTTT
CDR3 protein: CASTTSGRTSTDTQYF

V gene: TRBV27
J gene: TRBJ1-6
D gene: NA
clone size: NA
CDR3 DNA: TGTGCCAGCAGTTCCCGGGACAAGGGCCCGTACTACCCTTCACCCCTCCACTTT
CDR3 protein: CASSSRDKGPYYPSPLHF

V gene: TRBV27
J gene: TRBJ2-1
D gene: TRBD2
clone size: NA
CDR3 DNA: TGTGCCAGCAGTTCCGGAGGGACTAGCGGGAGGGAGTACAATGAGCAGTTCTTC
CDR3 protein: CASSSGGTSGREYNEQFF